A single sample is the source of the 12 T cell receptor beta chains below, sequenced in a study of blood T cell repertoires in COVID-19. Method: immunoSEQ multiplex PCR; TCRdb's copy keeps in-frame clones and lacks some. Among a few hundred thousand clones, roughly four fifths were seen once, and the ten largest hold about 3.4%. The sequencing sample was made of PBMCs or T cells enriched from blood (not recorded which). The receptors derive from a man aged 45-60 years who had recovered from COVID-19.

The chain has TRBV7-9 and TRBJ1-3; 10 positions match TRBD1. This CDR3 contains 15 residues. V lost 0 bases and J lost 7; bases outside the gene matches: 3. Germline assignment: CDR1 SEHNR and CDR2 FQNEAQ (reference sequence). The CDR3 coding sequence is TGTGCCAGCAGCTTAGCTGGGGGACAGGGGAACACCATATATTTT. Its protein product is CASSLAGGQGNTIYF.

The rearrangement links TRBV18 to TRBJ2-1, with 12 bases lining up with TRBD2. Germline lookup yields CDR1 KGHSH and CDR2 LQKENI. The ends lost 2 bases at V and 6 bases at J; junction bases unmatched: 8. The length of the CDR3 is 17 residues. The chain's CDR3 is CASSPASGGAGVNEQFF. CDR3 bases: TGTGCCAGCTCACCAGCTAGCGGGGGGGCCGGGGTCAATGAGCAGTTCTTC.

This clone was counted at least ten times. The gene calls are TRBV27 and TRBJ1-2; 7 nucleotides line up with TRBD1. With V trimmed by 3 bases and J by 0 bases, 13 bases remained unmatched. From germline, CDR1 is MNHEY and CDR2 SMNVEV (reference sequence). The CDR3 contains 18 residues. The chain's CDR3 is CASSLGIRQGLTNYGYTF. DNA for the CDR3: TGTGCCAGCAGTTTGGGTATAAGACAGGGCTTGACTAACTATGGCTACACCTTC.

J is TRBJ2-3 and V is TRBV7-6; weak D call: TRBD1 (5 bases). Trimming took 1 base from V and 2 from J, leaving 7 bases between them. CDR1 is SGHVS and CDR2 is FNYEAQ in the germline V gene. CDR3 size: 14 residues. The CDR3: CASSLGTLTDTQYF. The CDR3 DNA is TGTGCCAGCAGCTTAGGGACACTCACAGATACGCAGTATTTT. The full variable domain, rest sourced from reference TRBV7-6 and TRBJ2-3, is GAGVSQSPRYKVTKRGQDVALRCDPISGHVSLYWYRQALGQGPEFLTYFNYEAQQDKSGLPNDRFSAERPEGSISTLTIQRTEQRDSAMYRCASSLGTLTDTQYFGPGTRLTVL.

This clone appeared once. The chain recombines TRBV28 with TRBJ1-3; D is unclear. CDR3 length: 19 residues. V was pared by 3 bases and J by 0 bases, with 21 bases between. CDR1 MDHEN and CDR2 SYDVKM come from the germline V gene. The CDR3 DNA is TGTGCCAGCAGTTTGAATTCCGGGATGGGTGGCTCCTCTGGAAACACCATATATTTT. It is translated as CASSLNSGMGGSSGNTIYF.

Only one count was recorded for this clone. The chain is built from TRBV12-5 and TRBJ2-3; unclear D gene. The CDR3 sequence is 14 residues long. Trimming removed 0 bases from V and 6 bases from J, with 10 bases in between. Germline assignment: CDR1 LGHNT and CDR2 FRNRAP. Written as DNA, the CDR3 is TGTGCTAGTGGTTTGGTAGGAGCGTCGGATACGCAGTATTTT. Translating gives CASGLVGASDTQYF.

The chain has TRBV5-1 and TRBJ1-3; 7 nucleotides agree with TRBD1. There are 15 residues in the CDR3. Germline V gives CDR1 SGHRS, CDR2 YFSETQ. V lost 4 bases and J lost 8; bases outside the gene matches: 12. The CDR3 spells CASSTGTAAWDTIYF. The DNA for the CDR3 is TGCGCCAGCAGCACGGGGACAGCCGCATGGGACACCATATATTTT.

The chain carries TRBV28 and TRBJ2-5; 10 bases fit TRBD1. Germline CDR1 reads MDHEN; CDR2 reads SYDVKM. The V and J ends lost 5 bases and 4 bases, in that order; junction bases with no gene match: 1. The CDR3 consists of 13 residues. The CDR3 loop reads CASSGQGVETQYF. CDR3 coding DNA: TGTGCCAGCAGTGGACAGGGGGTAGAGACCCAGTACTTC. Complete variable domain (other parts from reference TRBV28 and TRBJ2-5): DVKVTQSSRYLVKRTGEKVFLECVQDMDHENMFWYRQDPGLGLRLIYFSYDVKMKEKGDIPEGYSVSREKKERFSLILESASTNQTSMYLCASSGQGVETQYFGPGTRLLVL.

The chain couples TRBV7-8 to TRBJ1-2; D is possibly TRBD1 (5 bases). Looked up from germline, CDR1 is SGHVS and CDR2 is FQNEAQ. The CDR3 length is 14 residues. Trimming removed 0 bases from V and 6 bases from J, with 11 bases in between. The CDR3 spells CASSLAGRGNGYTF. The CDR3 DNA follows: TGTGCCAGCAGCTTAGCGGGTAGGGGAAATGGCTACACCTTC. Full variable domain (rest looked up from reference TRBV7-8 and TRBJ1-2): GAGVSQSPRYKVAKRGQDVALRCDPISGHVSLFWYQQALGQGPEFLTYFQNEAQLDKSGLPSDRFFAERPEGSVSTLKIQRTQQEDSAVYLCASSLAGRGNGYTFGSGTRLTVV.

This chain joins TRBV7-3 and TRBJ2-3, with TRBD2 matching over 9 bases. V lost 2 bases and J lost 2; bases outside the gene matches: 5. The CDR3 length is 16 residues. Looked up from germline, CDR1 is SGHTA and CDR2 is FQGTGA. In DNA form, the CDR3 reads TGTGCCAGCAGCTTACAATTAGCGGGAGACACAGATACGCAGTATTTT. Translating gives CASSLQLAGDTDTQYF.

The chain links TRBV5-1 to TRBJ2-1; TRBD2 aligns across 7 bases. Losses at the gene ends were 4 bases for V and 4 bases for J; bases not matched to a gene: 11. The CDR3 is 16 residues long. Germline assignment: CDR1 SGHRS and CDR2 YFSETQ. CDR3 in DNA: TGCGCCAGCAGCCCATCTAGCGGTCTGTCGTACAATGAGCAGTTCTTC. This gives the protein CASSPSSGLSYNEQFF.

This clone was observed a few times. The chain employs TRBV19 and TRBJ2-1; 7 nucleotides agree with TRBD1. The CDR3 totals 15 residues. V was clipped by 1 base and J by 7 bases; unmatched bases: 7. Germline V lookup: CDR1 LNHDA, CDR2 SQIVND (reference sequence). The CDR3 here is CASSIAPQGQNEQFF. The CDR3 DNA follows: TGTGCCAGTAGTATAGCCCCACAGGGGCAGAATGAGCAGTTCTTC. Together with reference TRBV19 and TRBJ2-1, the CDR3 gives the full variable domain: DGGITQSPKYLFRKEGQNVTLSCEQNLNHDAMYWYRQDPGQGLRLIYYSQIVNDFQKGDIAEGYSVSREKKESFPLTVTSAQKNPTAFYLCASSIAPQGQNEQFFGPGTRLTVL.